These 26 T cell receptor beta chains were all obtained from the same sample, sequenced in a study of blood T cell repertoires in COVID-19. Profiling relied on immunoSEQ multiplex PCR, and the TCRdb table lists in-frame clones only, not all of them. The table includes under 200,000 clones, 65% to 85% detected once. Specimen: peripheral blood. All receptors derive from a woman aged 55 to 70 with acute or convalescent COVID-19.

CDR3 DNA sequence: TGTGCCAGCAGTTATTCCGGGACAGCTGGAAACACCATATATTTT. Amino acid sequence: CASSYSGTAGNTIYF. The J gene is TRBJ1-3, the V gene TRBV6-2 or TRBV6-3; 7 nucleotides align to TRBD1. The CDR3 is 15 amino acids. The junction had 4 bases not matched to a gene; V was cut back by 3 bases and J by 2 bases. Germline lookup yields CDR1 MNHEY and CDR2 SVGEGT.

This rearrangement joins TRBV15 to TRBJ1-4; D is perhaps TRBD1 (6 bases). Germline V gives CDR1 LNHNV, CDR2 YYDKDF (reference sequence). This CDR3 is 18 amino acids long. Trimming removed 0 bases from V and 2 bases from J, with 16 bases in between. CDR3 nucleotide sequence: TGTGCCACCAGCAGAGATAGTATTTTAGGGGGTACTAATGAAAAACTGTTTTTT. It codes for CATSRDSILGGTNEKLFF. Filled out from reference TRBV15 and TRBJ1-4, the complete variable domain reads DAMVIQNPRYQVTQFGKPVTLSCSQTLNHNVMYWYQQKSSQAPKLLFHYYDKDFNNEADTPDNFQSRRPNTSFCFLDIRSPGLGDTAMYLCATSRDSILGGTNEKLFFGSGTQLSVL.

The J gene is TRBJ2-7, the V gene TRBV29-1, with D tentatively TRBD1 (7 bases). The CDR3 is 15 residues long. Per germline, CDR1 SQVTM and CDR2 ANQGSEA. The germline V and J ends were trimmed by 4 bases and 0 bases, with 16 bases remaining between them. The CDR3, as DNA: TGCAGCGTTGTTAGGGCCAGGGGGGCCTCCTACGAGCAGTACTTC. It yields the protein CSVVRARGASYEQYF.

The table lists this clone with a few counts. The chain couples TRBV9 to TRBJ1-1; 7 nucleotides agree with TRBD1. The trim removed 4 bases at V and 0 bases at J, leaving 12 bases unmatched. Germline V gene data show CDR1 as SGDLS and CDR2 as YYNGEE. The CDR3 has 17 residues. DNA for the CDR3: TGTGCCAGCAGCCAAGAATACCGGGGACAGATGAACACTGAAGCTTTCTTT. Its translation: CASSQEYRGQMNTEAFF.

The gene calls are TRBV7-6 and TRBJ2-1, with 8 bases aligning to TRBD2. The V segment lost 2 bases and the J segment 1 base; nucleotides outside the gene matches: 4. The CDR3 has 16 residues. The germline V gene encodes CDR1 SGHVS and CDR2 FNYEAQ. The CDR3 loop reads CASSLREGLSYNEQFF. The DNA of the CDR3 is TGTGCCAGCAGCTTACGGGAGGGCCTTTCCTACAATGAGCAGTTCTTC.

CDR3 nucleotide sequence: TGTGCCAGCAGAAGGACAGGGTATGGCTACACCTTC. This sequence encodes CASRRTGYGYTF. The chain uses TRBV6-5 and TRBJ1-2, with 8 bases identical to TRBD1. There are 12 residues in the CDR3. The ends lost 6 bases at V and 5 bases at J; junction bases unmatched: 2. CDR1 and CDR2 (germline): MNHEY, SVGAGI.

J is TRBJ2-7 and V is TRBV9, with D possibly matching TRBD1 (5 bases). Trimming pared 4 bases from V and 6 bases from J, leaving 20 bases between. From germline, CDR1 is SGDLS and CDR2 YYNGEE. The CDR3 runs 15 residues. CDR3 region: CASSLLDSHLGEQYF. Written as DNA, the CDR3 is TGTGCCAGCAGCCTTCTAGACAGCCACCTTGGCGAGCAGTACTTC. Full variable domain (missing parts from reference TRBV9 and TRBJ2-7): DSGVTQTPKHLITATGQRVTLRCSPRSGDLSVYWYQQSLDQGLQFLIQYYNGEERAKGNILERFSAQQFPDLHSELNLSSLELGDSALYFCASSLLDSHLGEQYFGPGTRLTVT.

This chain links TRBV18 with TRBJ1-2; 8 bases match TRBD1. Trimming cost V 2 bases and J 5 bases; bases outside gene matches: 4. CDR3 length equals 14 residues. Germline CDR1 and CDR2: KGHSH and LQKENI. CDR3 coding DNA: TGTGCCAGCTCACCAGGGGGACAGGAATATGGCTACACCTTC. It yields the protein CASSPGGQEYGYTF.

The chain combines TRBV3-1 (or the pseudogene TRBV3-2) with TRBJ2-7, with TRBD1 matching 8 bases. V trimming: 1 base; J trimming: 4 bases; junction bases outside the gene matches: 6. This CDR3 is built from 15 residues. Germline CDR1 reads LGHDT; CDR2 reads YNNKEL (reference sequence). Here the CDR3 reads CASSQASGGKYEQYF. CDR3 bases: TGTGCCAGCAGCCAAGCATCAGGGGGCAAATACGAGCAGTACTTC.

The chain recombines TRBV24-1 with TRBJ2-2; D uncertain. CDR3 length equals 14 residues. CDR1 KGHDR and CDR2 SFDVKD come from the germline V gene. V lost 2 bases to trimming and J lost 1 base, with 4 bases between them. The CDR3 region has the DNA TGTGCCACCAGTGATTCCGGGAACACCGGGGAGCTGTTTTTT. This gives the protein CATSDSGNTGELFF.

This chain connects TRBV9 to TRBJ2-4; D is possibly TRBD1 (6 bases). There are 15 residues in the CDR3. Deletions cut 4 bases from V and 6 bases from J, with 17 bases between. Looked up from germline, CDR1 is SGDLS and CDR2 is YYNGEE. The CDR3 DNA reads TGTGCCAGCAGCCCGCAGGGGCGCGAGACAAACATTCAGTACTTC. This gives the protein CASSPQGRETNIQYF.

V usage is TRBV5-1 and J usage is TRBJ2-5; no clear D gene. Germline lookup yields CDR1 SGHRS and CDR2 YFSETQ. Trimming took off 4 bases at V and 1 base at J, with 11 bases between the two ends. This CDR3 region has 14 residues. This chain's CDR3 is CASSPLPPQETQYF. For the CDR3, the DNA is TGCGCCAGCAGCCCGCTACCGCCCCAAGAGACCCAGTACTTC.

This chain uses TRBV7-9 with TRBJ1-1, with TRBD1 matching over 10 bases. In germline, CDR1 is SEHNR, CDR2 FQNEAQ (reference sequence). This CDR3 is built from 17 residues. The V gene end was trimmed by 5 bases and the J gene end by 0 bases; junction bases not matched to a gene: 9. CDR3 in amino acids: CASSHRQGALMNTEAFF. CDR3 in DNA: TGTGCCAGCAGCCATAGACAGGGGGCATTAATGAACACTGAAGCTTTCTTT.

The chain employs TRBV29-1 and TRBJ2-1; possible D gene TRBD2, 6 bases. V was pared by 1 base and J by 6 bases, with 16 bases between. The CDR3 runs to 15 residues. CDR1 SQVTM and CDR2 ANQGSEA come from the germline V gene. The CDR3 loop is CSVEGLEGRGNEQFF. CDR3 nucleotides: TGCAGCGTTGAAGGACTGGAGGGACGGGGCAATGAGCAGTTCTTC.

The genes are TRBV11-2 and TRBJ2-4, with 8 bases that match TRBD2. CDR1 and CDR2 from the germline V gene are SGHAT and FQNNGV. This CDR3 is 18 amino acids long. After removal of 5 bases from V and 8 bases from J, the junction contained 20 bases not matched to a gene. CDR3 in DNA: TGTGCCAGCAGCCCCAAGTCGGGCGGGGGGACATCCTGGCACATTCAGTACTTC. This codes for CASSPKSGGGTSWHIQYF.

Turning to this clone: One end of the junction varies from germline; a read error may be responsible. The chain uses TRBV28 and TRBJ1-1, with D maybe TRBD1 (6 bases). The V gene's germline CDR1 is MDHEN and CDR2 SYDVKM. CDR3 length equals 14 residues. The CDR3 loop is CASSLPLSEQGRNF. The CDR3 bases are TGTGCCAGCAGTTTACCATTAAGCGAACAGGGAAGGAACTTT.

The J gene is TRBJ2-7, the V gene TRBV19; TRBD1 matches 7 bases. With V trimmed by 2 bases and J by 0 bases, 4 bases remained unmatched. CDR1 and CDR2 (germline): LNHDA, SQIVND (reference sequence). This CDR3 has 15 amino acids. This chain's CDR3 is CASSISGQSSYEQYF. As DNA, the CDR3 is TGTGCCAGTAGTATATCGGGACAGTCCTCCTACGAGCAGTACTTC.

This rearrangement joins TRBV18 to TRBJ2-1; 8 bases align to TRBD1. Germline-derived CDR1 and CDR2 are KGHSH and LQKENI. CDR3 size: 16 residues. Germline trimming cut 6 bases from V and 4 bases from J; bases unmatched to any gene: 11. DNA of the CDR3: TGTGCCAGCTCCTCCGAGACAGGGGTTAGTTACAATGAGCAGTTCTTC. Its translation is CASSSETGVSYNEQFF.

The rearrangement uses TRBV7-2 and TRBJ2-7; 13 nucleotides align to TRBD2. V lost 1 base to trimming and J lost 3 bases; unmatched junction nucleotides: 9. The V gene's germline CDR1 is SGHTA and CDR2 FQGNSA. The CDR3 extends over 18 amino acids. DNA for the CDR3: TGTGCCAGCAGCTTAGTGGGACTAGCGGGGAGGAGGGGCTACGAGCAGTACTTC. Translated: CASSLVGLAGRRGYEQYF.

V is TRBV5-1 and J is TRBJ2-5; 12 bases are a match to TRBD2. V shed 1 base and J 3 bases; nucleotides not matched to a gene: 4. This CDR3 comprises 16 residues. Germline CDR1 is SGHRS and CDR2 is YFSETQ. CDR3 sequence: CASSLSPSGGEETQYF. The CDR3 bases are TGCGCCAGCAGCTTGTCCCCTAGCGGGGGGGAAGAGACCCAGTACTTC.

The chain carries TRBV7-2 and TRBJ2-3; D remains ambiguous. With 3 bases removed from V and 0 bases from J, the gap between germline ends came to 7 bases. The CDR3 sequence is 14 residues long. The germline gives CDR1 SGHTA, CDR2 FQGNSA. CDR3 sequence reads: CASSLAGSTDTQYF. CDR3 sequence (DNA): TGTGCCAGCAGCTTGGCAGGCAGCACAGATACGCAGTATTTT.

CDR3 DNA sequence: TGCGCCAGCAAGTCTAGCGGGGGGACAGTGGAGCAGTACTTC. It specifies CASKSSGGTVEQYF. The gene calls are TRBV10-2 and TRBJ2-7, with 11 bases that match TRBD2. The CDR3 contains 14 residues. The V gene's germline CDR1 is WSHSY and CDR2 SAAADI. V lost 7 bases to trimming and J lost 7 bases; unmatched junction nucleotides: 9.

This chain links TRBV2 with TRBJ1-2; possible D gene TRBD1, 5 bases. The CDR3 has 12 residues. The germline V gene has CDR1 SNHLY and CDR2 FYNNEI. With 6 bases removed from V and 5 bases from J, the gap between germline ends came to 10 bases. This CDR3 reads CASSGGAYGYTF. The CDR3, as DNA: TGTGCCAGCAGCGGGGGAGCTTATGGCTACACCTTC.

The rearrangement joins TRBV5-4 to TRBJ1-3; a weak D match, TRBD1 (6 bases). Germline values: CDR1 SGHNT, CDR2 YYREEE (reference sequence). Trimming pared 4 bases from V and 3 bases from J, leaving 14 bases between. This CDR3 comprises 15 residues. The CDR3 region has the DNA TGTGCCAGCAGCCCACAGGGCGGTCTTGGAAACACCATATATTTT. Translated: CASSPQGGLGNTIYF.

This rearrangement joins TRBV5-4 to TRBJ2-5; 14 positions agree with TRBD2. This CDR3 comprises 16 residues. V shed 0 bases and J 4 bases; nucleotides not matched to a gene: 2. CDR1 and CDR2 (germline): SGHNT, YYREEE (reference sequence). The CDR3: CASSLGLAGGRETQYF. DNA for the CDR3: TGTGCCAGCAGCTTGGGACTAGCGGGGGGGCGAGAGACCCAGTACTTC.

This chain uses TRBV12-5 with TRBJ1-6; D is uncertain. Deletions cut 2 bases from V and 7 bases from J, with 12 bases between. The germline CDR1 and CDR2 sequences are LGHNT and FRNRAP. The CDR3 sequence is 15 residues long. The CDR3 sequence is CASGLQARGNSPLHF. CDR3 DNA sequence: TGTGCTAGTGGTTTGCAGGCGAGAGGGAATTCACCCCTCCACTTT.